In its sample, the clone carrying this T cell receptor beta chain was seen many times. This CDR3 region has 16 residues. Germline CDR1 reads SGHAT; CDR2 reads FQNNGV. V was trimmed by 0 bases and J by 3 bases, leaving 14 bases between them. TCRdb reanalysed the 5' RACE reads using MiXCR and keeps one entry per CDR3 protein. This sample has fewer than 350,000 distinct CDR3 sequences; around 4.5% occur once, and the top ten carry just under 20%. The record originates from a study of T cells after yellow fever vaccination. This receptor was taken from a man aged 18 to 29 who received the YFV17D yellow fever vaccine. J is TRBJ2-5 and V is TRBV11-2; maybe TRBD1 (5 bases). Sequences were derived from PBMCs, sampled 15 days after the yellow fever booster vaccination. The CDR3 nucleotides read TGTGCCAGCAGCTTAGATAATAGGGCCAGGGAAGAGACCCAGTACTTC. It is translated as CASSLDNRAREETQYF. Complete variable domain (other parts from reference TRBV11-2 and TRBJ2-5): EAGVAQSPRYKIIEKRQSVAFWCNPISGHATLYWYQQILGQGPKLLIQFQNNGVVDDSQLPKDRFSAERLKGVDSTLKIQPAKLEDSAVYLCASSLDNRAREETQYFGPGTRLLVL.